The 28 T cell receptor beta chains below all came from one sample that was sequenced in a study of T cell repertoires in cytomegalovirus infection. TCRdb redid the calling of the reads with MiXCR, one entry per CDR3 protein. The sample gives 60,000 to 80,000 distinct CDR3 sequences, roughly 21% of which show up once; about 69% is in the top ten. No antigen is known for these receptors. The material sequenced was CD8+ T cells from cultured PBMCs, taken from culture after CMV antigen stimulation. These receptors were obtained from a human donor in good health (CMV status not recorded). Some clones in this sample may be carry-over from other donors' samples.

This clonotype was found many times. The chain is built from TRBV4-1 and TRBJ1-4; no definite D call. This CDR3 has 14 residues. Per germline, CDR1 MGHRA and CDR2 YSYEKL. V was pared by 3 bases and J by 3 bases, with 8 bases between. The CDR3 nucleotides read TGCGCCAGCAGCCAGGCCGGGGCTAATGAAAAACTGTTTTTT. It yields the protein CASSQAGANEKLFF.

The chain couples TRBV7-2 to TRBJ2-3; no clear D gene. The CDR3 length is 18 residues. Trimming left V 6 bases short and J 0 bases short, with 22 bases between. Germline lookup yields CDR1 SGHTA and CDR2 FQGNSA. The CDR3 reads CASREPGRHSQSTDTQYF. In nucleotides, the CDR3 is TGTGCCAGCAGGGAACCAGGACGGCACTCCCAAAGCACAGATACGCAGTATTTT.

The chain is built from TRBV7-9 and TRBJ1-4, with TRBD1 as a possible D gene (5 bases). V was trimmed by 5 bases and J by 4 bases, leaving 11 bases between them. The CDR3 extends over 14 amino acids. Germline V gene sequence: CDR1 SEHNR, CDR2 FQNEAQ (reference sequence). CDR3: CASSHQGFNEKLFF. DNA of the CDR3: TGTGCCAGCAGCCATCAGGGATTTAATGAAAAACTGTTTTTT.

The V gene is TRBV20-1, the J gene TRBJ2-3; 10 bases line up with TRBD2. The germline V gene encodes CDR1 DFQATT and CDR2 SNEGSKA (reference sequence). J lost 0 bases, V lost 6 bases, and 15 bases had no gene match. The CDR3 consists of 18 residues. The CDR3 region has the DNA TGCAGTGCCCCCCTTGGCGCTAGCGGGGGCCTTAGCACAGATACGCAGTATTTT. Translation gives CSAPLGASGGLSTDTQYF.

For the CDR3, the DNA is TGCGCCAGCAGCCAGAGTGACAGGTCAAACCCTCCCTACGAGCAGTACTTC. Its protein is CASSQSDRSNPPYEQYF. This chain joins TRBV4-1 and TRBJ2-7; D is perhaps TRBD1 (6 bases). Trimming took 3 bases from V and 2 from J, leaving 20 bases between them. CDR3 size: 17 residues. Germline V gene sequence: CDR1 MGHRA, CDR2 YSYEKL.

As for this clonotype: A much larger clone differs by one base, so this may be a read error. The CDR3 DNA is TGTGCCAGCAGTTTCCGGGGTACCGTTGGCTACACCTTC. This encodes CASSFRGTVGYTF. The chain has TRBV28 and TRBJ1-2; no clear D. Germline CDR1 is MDHEN and CDR2 is SYDVKM. Trimming removed 3 bases from V and 7 bases from J, with 12 bases in between. The CDR3 sequence is 13 residues long.

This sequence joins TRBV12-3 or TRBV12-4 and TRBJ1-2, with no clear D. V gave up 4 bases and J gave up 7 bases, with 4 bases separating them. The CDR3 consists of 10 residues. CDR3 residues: CASSYGGYTF. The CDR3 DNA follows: TGTGCCAGCAGTTATGGTGGCTACACCTTC.

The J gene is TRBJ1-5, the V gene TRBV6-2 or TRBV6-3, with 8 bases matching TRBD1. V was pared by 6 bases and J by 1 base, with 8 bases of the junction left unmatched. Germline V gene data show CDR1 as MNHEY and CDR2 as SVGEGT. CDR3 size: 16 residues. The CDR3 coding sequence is TGTGCCAGCAGGAATAGGACAGGGCTGAGCAATCAGCCCCAGCATTTT. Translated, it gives CASRNRTGLSNQPQHF.

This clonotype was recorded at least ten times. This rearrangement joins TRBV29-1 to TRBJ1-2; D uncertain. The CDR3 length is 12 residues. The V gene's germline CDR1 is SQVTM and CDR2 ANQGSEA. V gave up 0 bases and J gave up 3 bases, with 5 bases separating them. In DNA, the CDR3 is TGCAGCGTTGAAGACGGTTACTATGGCTACACCTTC. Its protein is CSVEDGYYGYTF.

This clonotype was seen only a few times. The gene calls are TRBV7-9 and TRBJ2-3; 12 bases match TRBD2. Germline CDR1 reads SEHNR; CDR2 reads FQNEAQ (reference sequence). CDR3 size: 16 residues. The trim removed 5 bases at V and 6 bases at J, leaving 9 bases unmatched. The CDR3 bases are TGTGCCAGCAGCCCGAAGACTAGCGGGAGTGCGGATACGCAGTATTTT. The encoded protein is CASSPKTSGSADTQYF.

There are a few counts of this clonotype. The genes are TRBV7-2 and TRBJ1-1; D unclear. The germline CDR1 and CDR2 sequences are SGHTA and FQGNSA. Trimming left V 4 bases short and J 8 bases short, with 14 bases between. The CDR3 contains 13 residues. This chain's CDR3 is CASSSFDESEAFF. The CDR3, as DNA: TGTGCCAGCAGCTCCTTTGACGAGTCCGAAGCTTTCTTT.

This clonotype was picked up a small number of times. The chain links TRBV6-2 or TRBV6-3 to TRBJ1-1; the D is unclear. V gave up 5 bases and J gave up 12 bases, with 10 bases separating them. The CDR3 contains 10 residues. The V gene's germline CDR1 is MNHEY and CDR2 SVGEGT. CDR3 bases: TGTGCCAGCAGTCCGAGACCGACTTTCTTT. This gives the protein CASSPRPTFF.

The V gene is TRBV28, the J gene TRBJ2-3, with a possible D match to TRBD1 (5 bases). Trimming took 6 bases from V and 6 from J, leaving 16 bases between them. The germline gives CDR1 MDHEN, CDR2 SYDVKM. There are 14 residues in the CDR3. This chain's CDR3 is CASSPPGRADTQYF. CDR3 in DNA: TGTGCCAGCAGCCCCCCCGGCAGGGCGGATACGCAGTATTTT.

The CDR3 DNA reads as TGTGCCAGTACTTCACTCAGGGTTGGAACTGAAGCTTTCTTT. Its translation: CASTSLRVGTEAFF. The J gene is TRBJ1-1, the V gene TRBV19, with D tentatively TRBD1 (5 bases). The germline V gene encodes CDR1 LNHDA and CDR2 SQIVND (reference sequence). The length of the CDR3 is 14 residues. V dropped 7 bases and J dropped 5 bases, with 17 bases sitting between them.

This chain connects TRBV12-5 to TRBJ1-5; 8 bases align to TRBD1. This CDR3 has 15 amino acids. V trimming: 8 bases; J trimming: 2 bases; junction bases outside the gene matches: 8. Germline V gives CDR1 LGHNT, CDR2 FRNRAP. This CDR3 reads CASSAGQGGNQPQHF. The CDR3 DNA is TGTGCTAGTTCGGCCGGACAGGGCGGCAATCAGCCCCAGCATTTT.

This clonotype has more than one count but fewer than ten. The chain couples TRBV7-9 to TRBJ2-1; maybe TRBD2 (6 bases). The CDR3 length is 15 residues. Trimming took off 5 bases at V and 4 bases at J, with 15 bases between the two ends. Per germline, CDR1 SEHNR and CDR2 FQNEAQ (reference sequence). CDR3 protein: CASSRRDSRYNEQFF. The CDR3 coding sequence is TGTGCCAGCAGCCGCCGGGACTCCCGTTACAATGAGCAGTTCTTC.

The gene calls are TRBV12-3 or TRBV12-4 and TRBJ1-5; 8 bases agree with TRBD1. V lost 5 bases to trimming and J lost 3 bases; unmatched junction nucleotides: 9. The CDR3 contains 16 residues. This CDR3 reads CASSPAQGALNQPQHF. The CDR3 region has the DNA TGTGCCAGCAGTCCCGCTCAGGGGGCCCTCAATCAGCCCCAGCATTTT.

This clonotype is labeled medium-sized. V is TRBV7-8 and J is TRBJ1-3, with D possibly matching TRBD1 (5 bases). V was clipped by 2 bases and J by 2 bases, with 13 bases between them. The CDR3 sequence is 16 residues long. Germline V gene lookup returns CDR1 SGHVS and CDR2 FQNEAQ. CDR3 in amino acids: CASSLNPKGTGNTIYF. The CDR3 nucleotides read TGTGCCAGCAGCTTAAACCCGAAGGGGACTGGAAACACCATATATTTT.

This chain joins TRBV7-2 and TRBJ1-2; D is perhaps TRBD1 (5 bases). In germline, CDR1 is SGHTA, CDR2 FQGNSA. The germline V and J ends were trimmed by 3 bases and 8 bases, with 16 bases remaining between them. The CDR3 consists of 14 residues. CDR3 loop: CASSFGALGSGYTF. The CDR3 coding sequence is TGTGCCAGCAGCTTCGGGGCATTGGGTTCGGGCTACACCTTC.

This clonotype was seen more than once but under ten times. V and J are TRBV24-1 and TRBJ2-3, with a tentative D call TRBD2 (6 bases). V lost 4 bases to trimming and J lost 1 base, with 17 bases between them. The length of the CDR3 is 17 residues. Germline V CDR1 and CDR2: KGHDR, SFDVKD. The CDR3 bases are TGTGCCACCAGTGACCGGCGGACTGGAGGGGGCACAGATACGCAGTATTTT. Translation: CATSDRRTGGGTDTQYF.

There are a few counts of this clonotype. The CDR3 loop is CAISDRDGFYNEQFF. The CDR3 DNA follows: TGTGCCATCAGCGACCGGGACGGGTTCTACAATGAGCAGTTCTTC. The chain is built from TRBV10-3 and TRBJ2-1, with D perhaps given as TRBD1 or TRBD2 (5 bases each). Trimming took 6 bases from V and 3 from J, leaving 15 bases between them. The CDR3 sequence is 15 residues long. In germline, CDR1 is ENHRY, CDR2 SYGVKD.

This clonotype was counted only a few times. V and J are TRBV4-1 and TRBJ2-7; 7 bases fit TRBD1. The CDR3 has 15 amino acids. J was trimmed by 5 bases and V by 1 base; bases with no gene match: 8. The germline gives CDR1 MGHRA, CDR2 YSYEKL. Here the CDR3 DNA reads TGCGCCAGCAGCCAAGCGGAAGGGGGCTGGGACGAGCAGTACTTC. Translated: CASSQAEGGWDEQYF.

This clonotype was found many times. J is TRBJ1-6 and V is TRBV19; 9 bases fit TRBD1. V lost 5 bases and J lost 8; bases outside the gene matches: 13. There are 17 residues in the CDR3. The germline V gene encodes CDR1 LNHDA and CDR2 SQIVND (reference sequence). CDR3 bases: TGTGCCAGTAGTCCTTCCATACAGGGGGCGAGTCATTCACCCCTCCACTTT. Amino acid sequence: CASSPSIQGASHSPLHF.

The chain's CDR3 is CASSPARERRYNEQFF. CDR3 sequence (DNA): TGTGCCAGCAGCCCCGCACGGGAGAGAAGGTACAATGAGCAGTTCTTC. V gene TRBV7-8 combines with J gene TRBJ2-1; a possible D gene is TRBD2 (6 bases). The germline V gene has CDR1 SGHVS and CDR2 FQNEAQ. Trimming removed 5 bases at V and 4 bases at J, with 18 bases between. The CDR3 is made up of 16 amino acids.

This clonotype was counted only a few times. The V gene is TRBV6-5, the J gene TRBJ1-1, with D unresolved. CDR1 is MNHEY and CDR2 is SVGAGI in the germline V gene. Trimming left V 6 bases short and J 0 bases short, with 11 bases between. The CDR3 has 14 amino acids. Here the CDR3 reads CASSWTEMNTEAFF. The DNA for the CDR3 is TGTGCCAGCAGCTGGACCGAAATGAACACTGAAGCTTTCTTT.

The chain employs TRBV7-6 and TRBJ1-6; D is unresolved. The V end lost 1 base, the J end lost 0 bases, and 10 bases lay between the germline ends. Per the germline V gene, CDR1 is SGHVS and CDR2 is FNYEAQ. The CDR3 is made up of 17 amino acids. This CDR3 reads CASSLGSRSSYNSPLHF. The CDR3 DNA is TGTGCCAGCAGCTTAGGTTCCCGGAGCTCCTATAATTCACCCCTCCACTTT.

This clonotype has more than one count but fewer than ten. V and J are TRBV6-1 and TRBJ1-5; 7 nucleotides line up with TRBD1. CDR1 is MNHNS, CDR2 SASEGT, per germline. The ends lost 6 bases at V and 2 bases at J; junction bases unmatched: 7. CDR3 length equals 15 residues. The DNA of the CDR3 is TGTGCCAGCAGCCCGAGACAGGGAGGCAATCAGCCCCAGCATTTT. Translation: CASSPRQGGNQPQHF.

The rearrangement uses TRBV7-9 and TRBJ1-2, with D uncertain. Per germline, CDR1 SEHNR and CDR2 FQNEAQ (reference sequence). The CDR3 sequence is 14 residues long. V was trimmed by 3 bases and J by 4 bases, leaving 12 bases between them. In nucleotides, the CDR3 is TGTGCCAGCAGCTTTCGGACGGAGATCTATGGCTACACCTTC. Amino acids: CASSFRTEIYGYTF.